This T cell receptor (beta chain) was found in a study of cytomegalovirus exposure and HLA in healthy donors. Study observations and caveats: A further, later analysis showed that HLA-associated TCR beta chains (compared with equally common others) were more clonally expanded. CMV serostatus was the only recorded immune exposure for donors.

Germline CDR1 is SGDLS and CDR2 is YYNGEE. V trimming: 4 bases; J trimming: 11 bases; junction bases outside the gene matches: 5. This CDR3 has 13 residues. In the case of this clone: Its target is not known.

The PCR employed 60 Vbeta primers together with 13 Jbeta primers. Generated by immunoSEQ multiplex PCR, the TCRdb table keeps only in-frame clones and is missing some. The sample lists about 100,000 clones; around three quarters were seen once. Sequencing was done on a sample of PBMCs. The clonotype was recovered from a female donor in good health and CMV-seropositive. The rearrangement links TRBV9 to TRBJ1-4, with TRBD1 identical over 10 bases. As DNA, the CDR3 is TGTGCCAGCAGCCGAAGGACAGGGGGTAAACTGTTTTTT. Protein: CASSRRTGGKLFF.